The rows below give T cell receptor beta chains drawn from one sample of a study of glioma-infiltrating T cells after dendritic cell vaccination. The protocol was immunoSEQ multiplex PCR, while the TCRdb copy is restricted to in-frame clones and leaves out a portion. The sample holds 75,000 to 85,000 clones, roughly 91% seen once. This specimen consisted of blood, obtained after dendritic cell vaccination. Receptors originate from a human donor with glioblastoma. CDR3s include the opening cysteine and the closing phenylalanine or tryptophan. Each record gives: V gene, D gene, J gene, clone size, CDR3 length, CDR3 DNA, CDR3 protein. A D gene is named only where the DNA matches it firmly. Rows may omit the clone size; those that give it use once, few, many or a size class.

>TRBV2|NA|TRBJ1-1|NA|14
TGTGCCAGCAGTGAAACCCCCGGGGGCACTGAAGCTTTCTTT
CASSETPGGTEAFF
>TRBV6-5|TRBD2|TRBJ2-1|few|13
TGTGCCACCAGCGGGAGGGCCCACAATGAGCAGTTCTTC
CATSGRAHNEQFF
>TRBV7-6|TRBD2|TRBJ2-3|NA|15
TGTGCCAGCAGCTTACTAGCGGGAGAGTTAGATACGCAGTATTTT
CASSLLAGELDTQYF
>TRBV6-1|NA|TRBJ2-7|NA|14
TGTGCCAGCGGGTTAAGGGACATCGCCTACGAGCAGTACTTC
CASGLRDIAYEQYF
>TRBV7-2|TRBD1|TRBJ1-5|NA|14
TGTGCCAGCAGCTTGAGACAGGGAGATCAGCCCCAGCATTTT
CASSLRQGDQPQHF
>TRBV2|NA|TRBJ1-1|few|13
TGTGCCAGCGCGGCAGGGGAGGGGACTGAAGCTTTCTTT
CASAAGEGTEAFF
>TRBV7-2|NA|TRBJ1-2|NA|13
TGTGCCAGCAGCTTATTCAGGGCTGATGGCTACACCTTC
CASSLFRADGYTF
>TRBV6-4|TRBD1|TRBJ2-1|NA|17
TGTGCCAGCAGTGACTCTGCCGGGACAGGGGCCGGGGATGAGCAGTTCTTC
CASSDSAGTGAGDEQFF
>TRBV10-3|TRBD1|TRBJ1-1|few|13
TGTGCCATCAGAAGGACAGGGGACACTGAAGCTTTCTTT
CAIRRTGDTEAFF
>TRBV6-1|NA|TRBJ1-4|NA|15
TGTGCCAGCAGTGAGACAGAAGCAACTAATGAAAAACTGTTTTTT
CASSETEATNEKLFF
>TRBV7-3|NA|TRBJ2-7|NA|14
TGTGCCAGCAGCTTAAGTACAGGACCCTACGAGCAGTACTTC
CASSLSTGPYEQYF
>TRBV7-9|NA|TRBJ2-3|NA|16
TGTGCCAGCAGCTTAGGGACACTCACTAGCACAGATACGCAGTATTTT
CASSLGTLTSTDTQYF
>TRBV10-3|NA|TRBJ1-2|NA|13
TGTGCCATCAGTGAGGCGGTTGACTATGGCTACACCTTC
CAISEAVDYGYTF
>TRBV7-2|NA|TRBJ1-2|NA|14
TGTGCCAGCAGCGGTCTCGCGGCGCTCTATGGCTACACCTTC
CASSGLAALYGYTF
>TRBV10-1|TRBD2|TRBJ2-2|NA|15
TGCGCCAGCAGTGAATCGGCGGGGGGATCCGGGGAGCTGTTTTTT
CASSESAGGSGELFF
>TRBV7-9|TRBD1|TRBJ1-2|NA|14
TGTGCCACCCAATCTTTGGACAGGGAGGATGGCTACACCTTC
CATQSLDREDGYTF
>TRBV7-9|NA|TRBJ2-1|NA|12
TGTGCCAGCAGCCGGACTCCCGGTGAGCAGTTCTTC
CASSRTPGEQFF